This TCR beta chain was sequenced for a study of PD-1 blockade in classical Hodgkin lymphoma. Overall study results and limits: Diversity similar to that of newly diagnosed patients was seen at baseline in complete responders. A significant rise in TCR diversity was seen by C4D1 for CD4+ cells but not for CD8+ cells. Anyone who began nivolumab under 1 year after ASCT was excluded.

Data came from immunoSEQ multiplex PCR; TCRdb stores just in-frame clones and leaves some out. The sample contains about 85,000 clones, over 75% of which appear only once. The time point: cycle 4 day 1 (C4D1), after 6 weeks of nivolumab. No patient escaped relapse after autologous stem cell transplantation, and brentuximab vedotin exposure varied. Details on this clone: The antigen is undetermined.

The CDR3 is made up of 16 amino acids. The V gene's germline CDR1 is SGHRS and CDR2 YFSETQ. V was clipped by 4 bases and J by 2 bases, with 16 bases between them. The source is a human donor with classical Hodgkin lymphoma. This chain joins TRBV5-1 and TRBJ1-3; tentative D call: TRBD1 (5 bases). Here the sequenced sample was peripheral blood mononuclear cells (PBMCs), taken before the fourth cycle of nivolumab. CDR3 protein: CASSTGLLGPGNTIYF. The CDR3 DNA sequence: TGCGCCAGCAGCACGGGCTTGCTGGGACCTGGAAACACCATATATTTT.